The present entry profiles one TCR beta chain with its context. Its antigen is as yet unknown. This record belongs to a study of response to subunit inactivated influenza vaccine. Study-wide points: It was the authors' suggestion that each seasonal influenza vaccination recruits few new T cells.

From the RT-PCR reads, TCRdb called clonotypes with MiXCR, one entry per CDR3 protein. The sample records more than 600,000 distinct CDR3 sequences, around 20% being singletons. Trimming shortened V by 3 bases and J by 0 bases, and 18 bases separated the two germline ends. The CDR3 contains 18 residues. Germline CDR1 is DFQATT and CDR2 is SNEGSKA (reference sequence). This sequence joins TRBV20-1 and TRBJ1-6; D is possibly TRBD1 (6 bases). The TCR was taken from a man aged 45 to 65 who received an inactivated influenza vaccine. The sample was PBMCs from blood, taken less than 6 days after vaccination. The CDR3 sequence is CSARPPGGGFSYNSPLHF. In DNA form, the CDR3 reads TGCAGTGCTAGGCCCCCGGGGGGCGGATTCTCCTATAATTCACCCCTCCACTTT.